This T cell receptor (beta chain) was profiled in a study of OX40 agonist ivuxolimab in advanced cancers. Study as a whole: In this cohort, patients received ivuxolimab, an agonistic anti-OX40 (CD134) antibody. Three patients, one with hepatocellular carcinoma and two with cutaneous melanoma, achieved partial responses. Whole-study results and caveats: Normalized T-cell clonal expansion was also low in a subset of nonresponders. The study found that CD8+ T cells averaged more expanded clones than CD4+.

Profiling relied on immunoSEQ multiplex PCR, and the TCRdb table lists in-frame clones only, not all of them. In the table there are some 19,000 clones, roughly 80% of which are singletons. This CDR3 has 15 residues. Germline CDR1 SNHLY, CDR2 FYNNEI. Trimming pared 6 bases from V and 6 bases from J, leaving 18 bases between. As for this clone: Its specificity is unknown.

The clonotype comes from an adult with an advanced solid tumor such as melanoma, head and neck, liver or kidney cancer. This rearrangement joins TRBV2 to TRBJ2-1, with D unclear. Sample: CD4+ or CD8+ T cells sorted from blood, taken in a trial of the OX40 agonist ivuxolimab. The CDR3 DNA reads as TGTGCCAGCAGATTCTTGGGTCACGAGGTCAATGAGCAGTTCTTC. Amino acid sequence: CASRFLGHEVNEQFF.